What follows are 28 T cell receptor beta chains derived from one specimen sequenced in a study of CD8 T cells in Susac syndrome. Reverse transcription of roughly 0.45 to 1 ug RNA was performed with random hexamers. MiXCR, run by TCRdb on the immunoSEQ multiplex PCR reads, gives a single entry per CDR3 protein. This sample has approximately 53,000 distinct CDR3 sequences, with 85% to 95% found just once. Sequenced material: CD8+ T cells from PBMCs. The origin of the receptors is a human donor with multiple sclerosis.

This chain uses TRBV20-1 with TRBJ1-2; D not resolved. V was pared by 0 bases and J by 3 bases, with 8 bases between. Germline CDR1 is DFQATT and CDR2 is SNEGSKA (reference sequence). The CDR3 sequence is 13 residues long. The CDR3 nucleotides read TGCAGTGCTAGAGACGGATTTGACTATGGCTACACCTTC. It encodes CSARDGFDYGYTF.

The V and J genes are TRBV30 and TRBJ1-1; 10 nucleotides align to TRBD1. CDR1 is GTSNPN, CDR2 SVGIG, per germline (reference sequence). V lost 1 base and J lost 7; bases outside the gene matches: 15. This CDR3 spans 17 amino acids. The DNA of the CDR3 is TGTGCCTGGAGTGGCGACCCCTCCGGGACAGGGGACGGTGAAGCTTTCTTT. It specifies CAWSGDPSGTGDGEAFF. The whole variable domain, filled in from reference TRBV30 and TRBJ1-1, reads SQTIHQWPATLVQPVGSPLSLECTVEGTSNPNLYWYRQAAGRGLQLLFYSVGIGQISSEVPQNLSASRPQDRQFILSSKKLLLSDSGFYLCAWSGDPSGTGDGEAFFGQGTRLTVV.

This clonotype was seen a few times. The V and J genes are TRBV5-1 and TRBJ1-1, with D maybe TRBD1 (5 bases). The CDR3 runs 14 residues. Trimming removed 3 bases at V and 6 bases at J, with 15 bases between. Germline V gene data show CDR1 as SGHRS and CDR2 as YFSETQ. CDR3: CASSSSRGVAEAFF. The CDR3 nucleotides are TGCGCCAGCAGCTCGAGTAGAGGGGTGGCTGAAGCTTTCTTT.

The chain is built from TRBV3-1 and TRBJ2-1; the D is unclear. The CDR3 runs to 12 residues. V was clipped by 4 bases and J by 8 bases, with 9 bases between them. CDR1 LGHDT and CDR2 YNNKEL come from the germline V gene (reference sequence). In nucleotides, the CDR3 is TGTGCCAGCAGCCCAGATGCCTATGAGCAGTTCTTC. This codes for CASSPDAYEQFF.

V and J are TRBV15 and TRBJ2-5, with D tentatively TRBD1 (5 bases). The germline V gene encodes CDR1 LNHNV and CDR2 YYDKDF (reference sequence). The CDR3 covers 17 residues. V was trimmed by 4 bases and J by 5 bases, leaving 23 bases between them. In nucleotides, the CDR3 is TGTGCCACCAGCAAAACCCTGCAGGGATTCGAAAAGGAGACCCAGTACTTC. Its translation is CATSKTLQGFEKETQYF.

The V and J genes are TRBV6-5 and TRBJ1-2, with D possibly TRBD1 on 6 matching bases. The CDR3 loop spans 16 amino acids. Germline values: CDR1 MNHEY, CDR2 SVGAGI. The V end was cut by 2 bases, the J end by 2 bases, with 15 bases between. The CDR3 DNA reads as TGTGCCAGCAGTTACGCACAGGGCGAGTTGAACTATGGCTACACCTTC. The encoded protein is CASSYAQGELNYGYTF.

The CDR3 loop is CASRPRQVLAKNIQYF. DNA for the CDR3: TGTGCCAGCAGACCAAGACAGGTGCTAGCCAAAAACATTCAGTACTTC. The chain joins TRBV7-9 to TRBJ2-4; D might be TRBD1 (6 bases). Per the germline V gene, CDR1 is SEHNR and CDR2 is FQNEAQ (reference sequence). V dropped 6 bases and J dropped 0 bases, with 15 bases sitting between them. The CDR3 consists of 16 residues.

V is TRBV15 and J is TRBJ2-5; D remains unclear. Germline V CDR1 and CDR2: LNHNV, YYDKDF (reference sequence). Trimming took 0 bases from V and 4 from J, leaving 12 bases between them. This CDR3 is built from 15 residues. This chain's CDR3 is CATSRDRMVGETQYF. The CDR3 DNA reads TGTGCCACCAGCAGAGATCGTATGGTGGGAGAGACCCAGTACTTC. Based on the CDR3 plus reference TRBV15 and TRBJ2-5, the full variable domain is DAMVIQNPRYQVTQFGKPVTLSCSQTLNHNVMYWYQQKSSQAPKLLFHYYDKDFNNEADTPDNFQSRRPNTSFCFLDIRSPGLGDTAMYLCATSRDRMVGETQYFGPGTRLLVL.

The rearrangement links TRBV5-6 to TRBJ1-2; D not certain. CDR1 is SGHDT, CDR2 YYEEEE, per germline. The CDR3 is 15 amino acids. Deletions cut 1 base from V and 4 bases from J, with 14 bases between. The CDR3 bases are TGTGCCAGCAGCTTGCTCGAGGACGCGGTCTATGGCTACACCTTC. Translated, it gives CASSLLEDAVYGYTF.

The rearrangement uses TRBV29-1 and TRBJ2-1; TRBD2 agrees at 10 bases. Losses at the gene ends were 0 bases for V and 2 bases for J; bases not matched to a gene: 4. The CDR3 loop spans 16 amino acids. Germline V gene data show CDR1 as SQVTM and CDR2 as ANQGSEA. For the CDR3, the DNA is TGCAGCGTTGAAGAGGCTAGCGGGGGAACCTACAATGAGCAGTTCTTC. Translating it yields CSVEEASGGTYNEQFF.

The V and J genes are TRBV3-1 and TRBJ2-5, with D perhaps matching TRBD2 (5 bases). The germline gives CDR1 LGHDT, CDR2 YNNKEL (reference sequence). The CDR3 loop spans 15 amino acids. V was clipped by 4 bases and J by 5 bases, with 17 bases between them. Here the CDR3 reads CASSPEERSRETQYF. The CDR3 DNA reads as TGTGCCAGCAGCCCGGAAGAGCGGTCCCGGGAGACCCAGTACTTC.

The CDR3 DNA reads as TGTGCCGGGGGGCCACCCCATACGCAGTATTTT. Translation gives CAGGPPHTQYF. This chain uses TRBV6-2 or TRBV6-3 with TRBJ2-3; D might be TRBD1 or TRBD2, each matching 6 bases. The ends were cut back, 11 bases at V and 7 bases at J, with 13 bases in the middle. This CDR3 has 11 residues. Germline V CDR1 and CDR2: MNHEY, SVGEGT.

The rearrangement joins TRBV29-1 to TRBJ1-6; no definite D call. The V gene's germline CDR1 is SQVTM and CDR2 ANQGSEA. The CDR3 runs 13 residues. Between the trimmed V and J ends, which lost 4 bases and 7 bases, there was a span of 11 bases. The CDR3 loop reads CSVVEGLNSPLHF. The DNA of the CDR3 is TGCAGCGTTGTGGAGGGATTGAATTCACCCCTCCACTTT.

The chain recombines TRBV9 with TRBJ1-1, with D uncertain. Trimming left V 4 bases short and J 4 bases short, with 20 bases between. The length of the CDR3 is 16 residues. Per the germline V gene, CDR1 is SGDLS and CDR2 is YYNGEE. CDR3 region: CASSTYEGVPSTEAFF. The CDR3 nucleotides are TGTGCCAGCAGCACTTATGAAGGAGTCCCTAGCACTGAAGCTTTCTTT.

The genes are TRBV6-6 and TRBJ1-3; D not resolved. The CDR3 is 14 amino acids. V lost 2 bases to trimming and J lost 2 bases, with 7 bases between them. Germline V gene lookup returns CDR1 MNHNY and CDR2 SVGAGI (reference sequence). CDR3 region: CASSYVGTGNTIYF. The CDR3 region has the DNA TGTGCCAGCAGTTACGTTGGGACTGGAAACACCATATATTTT.

J is TRBJ2-1 and V is TRBV20-1, with 11 bases that match TRBD2. The CDR3 extends over 15 amino acids. J gave up 0 bases and V 6 bases, and 4 bases lay outside the gene matches. Germline assignment: CDR1 DFQATT and CDR2 SNEGSKA (reference sequence). CDR3 residues: CSARLAGSSYNEQFF. In DNA form, the CDR3 reads TGCAGTGCCCGACTAGCGGGGAGCTCCTACAATGAGCAGTTCTTC.

The chain uses TRBV29-1 and TRBJ2-3; D uncertain. Between the trimmed V and J ends, which lost 0 bases and 6 bases, there was a span of 19 bases. Germline CDR1 SQVTM, CDR2 ANQGSEA. This CDR3 region has 16 residues. DNA for the CDR3: TGCAGCGTTGAAGATCTTATGACTGCCGTTCCGGATACGCAGTATTTT. It yields the protein CSVEDLMTAVPDTQYF.

CDR3 amino acids: CASSEPGTGFGYTF. In nucleotides, the CDR3 is TGTGCCAGCAGTGAACCCGGGACAGGGTTTGGCTACACCTTC. The chain combines TRBV6-1 with TRBJ1-2; TRBD1 matches 9 bases. Germline CDR1 MNHNS, CDR2 SASEGT. The CDR3 covers 14 residues. V lost 2 bases and J lost 7; bases outside the gene matches: 5.

The table lists this clonotype with a count of one. J is TRBJ2-5 and V is TRBV25-1, with 10 bases fitting TRBD2. Germline values: CDR1 MGHDK, CDR2 SYGVNS. V gave up 2 bases and J gave up 1 base; unmatched junction bases: 10. The CDR3 contains 18 residues. The CDR3 loop is CASSESPLAGDLQETQYF. The DNA of the CDR3 is TGTGCCAGCAGTGAAAGCCCCCTAGCGGGGGACCTCCAAGAGACCCAGTACTTC. Together with reference TRBV25-1 and TRBJ2-5, the CDR3 gives the full variable domain: EADIYQTPRYLVIGTGKKITLECSQTMGHDKMYWYQQDPGMELHLIHYSYGVNSTEKGDLSSESTVSRIRTEHFPLTLESARPSHTSQYLCASSESPLAGDLQETQYFGPGTRLLVL.

DNA for the CDR3: TGTGCCAGCAGCCAAGGACACCTATACAATGAGCAGTTCTTC. It encodes CASSQGHLYNEQFF. The chain links TRBV3-1 to TRBJ2-1; unclear D gene. CDR3 size: 14 residues. The germline V and J ends were trimmed by 1 base and 4 bases, with 8 bases remaining between them. Germline values: CDR1 LGHDT, CDR2 YNNKEL (reference sequence).

The J gene is TRBJ2-5, the V gene TRBV5-6; 9 nucleotides agree with TRBD2. This CDR3 has 15 residues. Germline CDR1 SGHDT, CDR2 YYEEEE. V lost 3 bases and J lost 3; bases outside the gene matches: 6. The CDR3 DNA reads TGTGCCAGCAGCTCGATGACTAGCGGTGAAGAGACCCAGTACTTC. It specifies CASSSMTSGEETQYF.

The V and J genes are TRBV27 and TRBJ1-2, with TRBD1 as a possible D gene (6 bases). CDR1 and CDR2 from the germline V gene are MNHEY and SMNVEV (reference sequence). V lost 7 bases and J 1 base, leaving 19 bases between the germline ends. This CDR3 is 16 amino acids long. In nucleotides, the CDR3 is TGTGCCAGCACCCCGGGACACCTGGACGGTAACTATGGCTACACCTTC. It encodes CASTPGHLDGNYGYTF.

The V and J genes are TRBV5-1 and TRBJ1-1; tentative D call: TRBD1 (6 bases). The V end was cut by 5 bases, the J end by 0 bases, with 11 bases between. Germline CDR1 SGHRS, CDR2 YFSETQ. CDR3 length: 14 amino acids. The CDR3 DNA reads TGCGCCAGCAGGAACAGGGACCTGAACACTGAAGCTTTCTTT. It is translated as CASRNRDLNTEAFF.

CDR3 nucleotides: TGCAGTGCTAGGGACAGTAGCAATCAGCCCCAGCATTTT. Translating gives CSARDSSNQPQHF. V and J are TRBV20-1 and TRBJ1-5; D perhaps matches TRBD1 (6 bases). Trimming cost V 3 bases and J 0 bases, with 6 bases left between them. The germline V gene encodes CDR1 DFQATT and CDR2 SNEGSKA (reference sequence). This CDR3 comprises 13 residues.

The rearrangement links TRBV20-1 to TRBJ2-1; TRBD1 matches 7 bases. V lost 3 bases to trimming and J lost 6 bases; unmatched junction nucleotides: 5. The germline V gene encodes CDR1 DFQATT and CDR2 SNEGSKA (reference sequence). The CDR3 runs to 13 residues. CDR3 DNA sequence: TGCAGTGCTAGTCTATCAGGGGGCAATGAGCAGTTCTTC. Amino acid sequence: CSASLSGGNEQFF.

This chain links TRBV5-6 with TRBJ2-5, with D perhaps assigned TRBD1 or TRBD2 (6 bases each). This CDR3 spans 14 amino acids. The germline V gene has CDR1 SGHDT and CDR2 YYEEEE. Trimming removed 0 bases at V and 5 bases at J, with 11 bases between. CDR3 DNA sequence: TGTGCCAGCAGCTTGGAATTAGGGGGGGAGACCCAGTACTTC. This sequence encodes CASSLELGGETQYF.

This chain connects TRBV28 to TRBJ1-1, with D uncertain. The germline V gene has CDR1 MDHEN and CDR2 SYDVKM. Trimming removed 5 bases from V and 0 bases from J, with 10 bases in between. This CDR3 has 14 amino acids. The CDR3 sequence: CASSLVQVNTEAFF. CDR3 coding DNA: TGTGCCAGCAGTCTGGTGCAGGTGAACACTGAAGCTTTCTTT.

This clonotype has a handful of counts. V and J are TRBV7-3 and TRBJ2-5; the match to TRBD2 covers 10 bases. The V gene's germline CDR1 is SGHTA and CDR2 FQGTGA. The CDR3 has 15 amino acids. The trim removed 4 bases at V and 2 bases at J, leaving 4 bases unmatched. CDR3 sequence: CASSSSGGKQETQYF. Here the CDR3 DNA reads TGTGCCAGCAGCTCTAGCGGGGGCAAACAAGAGACCCAGTACTTC. The complete variable domain, with remaining parts taken from reference TRBV7-3 and TRBJ2-5, reads GAGVSQTPSNKVTEKGKYVELRCDPISGHTALYWYRQSLGQGPEFLIYFQGTGAADDSGLPNDRFFAVRPEGSVSTLKIQRTERGDSAVYLCASSSSGGKQETQYFGPGTRLLVL.